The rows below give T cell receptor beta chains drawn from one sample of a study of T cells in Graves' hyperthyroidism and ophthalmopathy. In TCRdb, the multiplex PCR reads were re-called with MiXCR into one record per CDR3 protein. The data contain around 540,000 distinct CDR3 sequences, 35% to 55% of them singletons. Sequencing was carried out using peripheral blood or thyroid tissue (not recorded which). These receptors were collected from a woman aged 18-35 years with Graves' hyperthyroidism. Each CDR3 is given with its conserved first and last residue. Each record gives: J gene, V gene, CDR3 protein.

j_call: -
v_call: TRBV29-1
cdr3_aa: CSVAPGGGNIQYF

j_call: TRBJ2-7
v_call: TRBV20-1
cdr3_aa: CSASQHTYEQYF

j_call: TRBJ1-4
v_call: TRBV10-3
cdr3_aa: CATQRGGNEKLFF

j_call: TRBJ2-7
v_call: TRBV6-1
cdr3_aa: CASAGQNYEQYF

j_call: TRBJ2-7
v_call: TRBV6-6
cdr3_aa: CASTHGGGMGEQYF

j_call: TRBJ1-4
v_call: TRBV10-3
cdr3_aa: CALSDRANEKLFF

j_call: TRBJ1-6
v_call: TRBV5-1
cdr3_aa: CASSLAVLGVTPLHF

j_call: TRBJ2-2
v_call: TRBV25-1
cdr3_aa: CASSSLDSDTGELFF

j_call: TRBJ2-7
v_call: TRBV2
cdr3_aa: CASSPTGGHEQYF

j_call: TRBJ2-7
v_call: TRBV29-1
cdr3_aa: CSVSGGGRAPYEQYF

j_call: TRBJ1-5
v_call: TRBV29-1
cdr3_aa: CSVTRTGNQPQHF

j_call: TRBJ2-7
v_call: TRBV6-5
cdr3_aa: CASSYLAGRGSYEQYF

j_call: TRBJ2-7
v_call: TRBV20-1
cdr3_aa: CSARERRDLTYEQYF

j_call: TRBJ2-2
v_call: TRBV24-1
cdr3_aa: CATLGQNTGELFF

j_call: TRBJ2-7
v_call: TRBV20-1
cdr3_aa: CSAGRGTAYEQYF

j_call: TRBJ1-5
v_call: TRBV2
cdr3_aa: CASSEGEHQHF

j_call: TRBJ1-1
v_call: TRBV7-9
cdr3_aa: CASSPRQDSTEAFF

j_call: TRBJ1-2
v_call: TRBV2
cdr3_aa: CASTNHTFGYTF

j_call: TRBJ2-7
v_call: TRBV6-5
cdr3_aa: CASSYTGQYF

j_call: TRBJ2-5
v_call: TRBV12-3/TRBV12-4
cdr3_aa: CASSTGTGGWETQYF

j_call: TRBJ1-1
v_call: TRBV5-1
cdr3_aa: CASSAQGWDTEAFF

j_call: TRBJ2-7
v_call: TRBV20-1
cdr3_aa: CSATPTEGTYEQYF

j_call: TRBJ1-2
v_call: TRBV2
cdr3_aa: CASAPGTGDGYTF

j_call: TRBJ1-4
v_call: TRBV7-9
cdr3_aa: CASSLRGTEKLFF

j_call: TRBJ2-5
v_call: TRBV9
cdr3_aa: CASSPRGQGPRETQYF

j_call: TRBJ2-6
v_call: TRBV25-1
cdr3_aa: CASRGLAYGANVLTF

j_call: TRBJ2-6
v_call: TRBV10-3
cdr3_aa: CASKSGGAGANVLTF

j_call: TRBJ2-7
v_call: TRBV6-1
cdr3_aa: CASSRTGTVSYEQYF

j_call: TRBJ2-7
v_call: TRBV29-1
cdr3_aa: CSVRKTILDEQYF

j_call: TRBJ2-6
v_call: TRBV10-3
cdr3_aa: CAISESRAYVLTF

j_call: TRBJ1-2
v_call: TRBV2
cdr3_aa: CASSSGGSSGYTF

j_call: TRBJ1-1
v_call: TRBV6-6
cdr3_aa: CASSGQIEAFF

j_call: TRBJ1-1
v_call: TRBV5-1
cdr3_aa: CASSGEGGTEAFF

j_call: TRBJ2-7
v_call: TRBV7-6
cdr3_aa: CASSPRQGVLNEQYF

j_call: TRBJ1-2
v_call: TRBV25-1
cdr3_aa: CAGSQTGQGVEGYTF

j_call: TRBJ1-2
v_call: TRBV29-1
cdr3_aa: CSAVGGSYEYGYTF

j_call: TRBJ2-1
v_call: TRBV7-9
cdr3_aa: CASSSGTSSYNEQFF

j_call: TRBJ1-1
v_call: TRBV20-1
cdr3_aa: CSARRGDNEAFF